The clone carrying this T cell receptor beta chain showed up many times. Its antigen is as yet unknown. The CDR3 is made up of 16 amino acids. J was trimmed by 6 bases and V by 4 bases; bases with no gene match: 14. Germline V CDR1 and CDR2: KGHDR, SFDVKD. From RNA transcripts, TCR beta CDR3 regions were amplified. HTBI primers were used for first-round RT-PCR of the TCR CDR3. From the multiplex PCR reads, TCRdb called clonotypes with MiXCR, one entry per CDR3 protein. The repertoire holds 300,000 to 450,000 distinct CDR3 sequences, with less than 20% as singletons. These data originate in a study of T cells in Graves' hyperthyroidism and ophthalmopathy. Whole-study results and caveats: Most expanded thyroid clonotypes above 0.001 also appeared in blood.

Sequenced: blood. The V and J genes are TRBV24-1 and TRBJ2-7, with 7 bases identical to TRBD2. The sequence derives from a woman aged 40-49 years with Graves' ophthalmopathy. The CDR3 nucleotides are TGTGCCACCAGTGACTCTGCCGGCGGGAGAGGCGGCGAGCAGTACTTC. This translates into CATSDSAGGRGGEQYF.